This is a list of T cell receptor beta chains from one sample in a study of shared clonotypes between healthy human individuals. Assay: immunoSEQ multiplex PCR; the TCRdb copy retains only in-frame clones and omits some. The top ten clones hold roughly 0.13% of a sample with around 2.1 million clones, nearly 97% of them seen once. Sample: naive CD4+ T cells sorted from blood. Receptors were obtained from a man aged 18 to 35 in good health. Each CDR3 is given with its conserved first and last residue. Each record gives: V gene, J gene, D gene, clone size, CDR3 DNA, CDR3 protein. The D gene is left open where the match is weak. Only some rows state a clone size, as once, few, many or a class for expanded clones.

v_gene: TRBV27
j_gene: TRBJ1-1
d_gene: TRBD1
abundance: .
CDR3nt: TGTGCCAGCAGTTTTTACAGGGGAACTGAAGCTTTCTTT
CDR3aa: CASSFYRGTEAFF

v_gene: TRBV5-5
j_gene: TRBJ2-7
d_gene: TRBD1
abundance: once
CDR3nt: TGTGCCAGCAGCAAGCCCGGGACAGTACCCACCTACGAGCAGTACTTC
CDR3aa: CASSKPGTVPTYEQYF

v_gene: TRBV6-6
j_gene: TRBJ1-2
d_gene: TRBD1
abundance: .
CDR3nt: TGTGCCAGCAGTGAGACAGGGGATTATGGCTACACCTTC
CDR3aa: CASSETGDYGYTF

v_gene: TRBV11-1
j_gene: TRBJ2-7
d_gene: TRBD2
abundance: .
CDR3nt: TGTGCCAGCAGCTTAGAAGGACTAGACTACGAGCAGTACTTC
CDR3aa: CASSLEGLDYEQYF

v_gene: TRBV5-1
j_gene: TRBJ2-2
d_gene: TRBD1
abundance: .
CDR3nt: TGCGCCAGCAGCCCGTTGACAGGGAGCACCGGGGAGCTGTTTTTT
CDR3aa: CASSPLTGSTGELFF

v_gene: TRBV19
j_gene: TRBJ1-5
d_gene: TRBD1
abundance: .
CDR3nt: TGTGCCAGTAATCCGGACAGGGGCAGCAATCAGCCCCAGCATTTT
CDR3aa: CASNPDRGSNQPQHF

v_gene: TRBV28
j_gene: TRBJ2-3
d_gene: TRBD2
abundance: .
CDR3nt: TGTGCCAGCAGTCCTAGCGGGAGGGCCGGGGCAGATACGCAGTATTTT
CDR3aa: CASSPSGRAGADTQYF

v_gene: TRBV5-4
j_gene: TRBJ2-2
d_gene: .
abundance: .
CDR3nt: TGTGCCAGCAGCTTAGGAGCGCGAGTCGATACCGGGGAGCTGTTTTTT
CDR3aa: CASSLGARVDTGELFF

v_gene: TRBV18
j_gene: TRBJ2-7
d_gene: .
abundance: few
CDR3nt: TGTGCCAGCTCACCCAGCTCCTACGAGCAGTACTTC
CDR3aa: CASSPSSYEQYF

v_gene: TRBV5-1
j_gene: TRBJ1-1
d_gene: TRBD1
abundance: .
CDR3nt: TGCGCCAGCAGCTTGATGGACAGGCTGGGCACTGAAGCTTTCTTT
CDR3aa: CASSLMDRLGTEAFF

v_gene: TRBV29-1
j_gene: TRBJ2-7
d_gene: .
abundance: .
CDR3nt: TGCAGCGTGCAGGGGCGCGGGTCCTACGAGCAGTACTTC
CDR3aa: CSVQGRGSYEQYF

v_gene: TRBV6-5
j_gene: TRBJ2-5
d_gene: .
abundance: .
CDR3nt: TGTGCCAGCGGTTACCAAGAGACCCAGTACTTC
CDR3aa: CASGYQETQYF

v_gene: TRBV6-5
j_gene: TRBJ1-6
d_gene: .
abundance: .
CDR3nt: TGTGCCAGCAGTCGGGACACATTTAATTCACCCCTCCACTTT
CDR3aa: CASSRDTFNSPLHF

v_gene: TRBV6-6
j_gene: TRBJ1-5
d_gene: .
abundance: .
CDR3nt: TGTGCCAGCAGTTACGGGCTGACTCAGCCCCAGCATTTT
CDR3aa: CASSYGLTQPQHF

v_gene: TRBV5-1
j_gene: TRBJ2-7
d_gene: TRBD2
abundance: .
CDR3nt: TGCGCCAGCAGCTTGACTAGCGCCAACTACGAGCAGTACTTC
CDR3aa: CASSLTSANYEQYF

v_gene: TRBV7-2
j_gene: TRBJ2-1
d_gene: TRBD2
abundance: .
CDR3nt: TGTGCCAGCAGCTGGACTAGCGGGGACAATGAGCAGTTCTTC
CDR3aa: CASSWTSGDNEQFF

v_gene: TRBV28
j_gene: TRBJ1-2
d_gene: .
abundance: once
CDR3nt: TGTGCCAGCAGACTCAGGGCGGACTATGGCTACACCTTC
CDR3aa: CASRLRADYGYTF

v_gene: TRBV4-2
j_gene: TRBJ1-4
d_gene: .
abundance: .
CDR3nt: TGTGCCAGCAGCCAAGAGTGGACTGTTGCAACTAATGAAAAACTGTTTTTT
CDR3aa: CASSQEWTVATNEKLFF

v_gene: TRBV7-8
j_gene: TRBJ2-2
d_gene: TRBD2
abundance: .
CDR3nt: TGTGCCAGCAGCTCCCTAGCGGGCTCGATATCCGGGGAGCTGTTTTTT
CDR3aa: CASSSLAGSISGELFF

v_gene: TRBV7-8
j_gene: TRBJ2-1
d_gene: .
abundance: .
CDR3nt: TGTGCCAGCAGCGCCACAGGGAGCTCCTACAATGAGCAGTTCTTC
CDR3aa: CASSATGSSYNEQFF

v_gene: TRBV7-2
j_gene: TRBJ2-7
d_gene: .
abundance: .
CDR3nt: TGTGCCAGCAGCTTCTATCCGGTGAGCTCCTACGAGCAGTACTTC
CDR3aa: CASSFYPVSSYEQYF

v_gene: TRBV18
j_gene: TRBJ2-5
d_gene: .
abundance: .
CDR3nt: TGTGCCAGCTCACCACTGGAGGGAGAGACCCAGTACTTC
CDR3aa: CASSPLEGETQYF

v_gene: TRBV10-3
j_gene: TRBJ1-4
d_gene: TRBD1
abundance: .
CDR3nt: TGTGCCATCAGTCCGGGACAGAGTAATGAAAAACTGTTTTTT
CDR3aa: CAISPGQSNEKLFF

v_gene: TRBV13
j_gene: TRBJ2-4
d_gene: TRBD2
abundance: .
CDR3nt: TGTGCCAGCAGCTTACTCGGTCAGCGGGACAAAAACATTCAGTACTTC
CDR3aa: CASSLLGQRDKNIQYF

v_gene: TRBV5-1
j_gene: TRBJ1-5
d_gene: TRBD1
abundance: .
CDR3nt: TGCGCCAGCAGCTTGGAGATCGGGACAGATCAGCCCCAGCATTTT
CDR3aa: CASSLEIGTDQPQHF

v_gene: TRBV2
j_gene: TRBJ1-1
d_gene: .
abundance: once
CDR3nt: TGTGCCAGCAGTCGACAGCTGGGGCCTGAAGCTTTCTTT
CDR3aa: CASSRQLGPEAFF